This record covers a single T cell receptor beta chain. Some clones are missing from TCRdb's copy, which holds only in-frame ones; the method was immunoSEQ multiplex PCR. The data hold almost 200,000 clones, with about 81% observed a single time. The sample is drawn from a study of cytomegalovirus exposure and HLA in healthy donors. This CDR3 comprises 16 residues. The V end was cut by 4 bases, the J end by 3 bases, with 21 bases between. CDR1 and CDR2 from the germline V gene are GTSNPN and SVGIG (reference sequence). The donors belonged to the approximately 110-subject validation cohort, separate from the approximately 700-subject first cohort.

This chain joins TRBV30 and TRBJ1-2; TRBD1 is a possible D gene (5 bases). The sample was PBMCs. This receptor was taken from a woman aged 30 to 39 in good health and CMV-seronegative. The CDR3: CAWTRVNRSPYYGYTF. As DNA, the CDR3 is TGTGCCTGGACAAGAGTTAACAGGTCCCCTTACTATGGCTACACCTTC. Supplemented by reference TRBV30 and TRBJ1-2, the full variable domain reads SQTIHQWPATLVQPVGSPLSLECTVEGTSNPNLYWYRQAAGRGLQLLFYSVGIGQISSEVPQNLSASRPQDRQFILSSKKLLLSDSGFYLCAWTRVNRSPYYGYTFGSGTRLTVV.